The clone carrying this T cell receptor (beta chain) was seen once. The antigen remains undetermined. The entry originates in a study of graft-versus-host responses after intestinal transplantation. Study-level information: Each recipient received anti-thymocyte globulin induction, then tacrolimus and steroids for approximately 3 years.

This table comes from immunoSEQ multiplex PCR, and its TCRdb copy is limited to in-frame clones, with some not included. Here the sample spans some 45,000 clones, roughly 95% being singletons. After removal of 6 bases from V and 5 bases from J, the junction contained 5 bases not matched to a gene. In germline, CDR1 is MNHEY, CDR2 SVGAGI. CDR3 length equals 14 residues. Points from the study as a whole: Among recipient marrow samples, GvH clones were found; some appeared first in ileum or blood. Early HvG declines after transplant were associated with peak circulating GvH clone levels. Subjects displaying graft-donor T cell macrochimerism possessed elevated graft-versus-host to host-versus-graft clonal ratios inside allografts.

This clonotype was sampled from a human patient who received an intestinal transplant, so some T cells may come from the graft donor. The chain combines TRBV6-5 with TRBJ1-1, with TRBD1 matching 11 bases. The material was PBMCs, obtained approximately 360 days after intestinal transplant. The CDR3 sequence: CASRGQGAGTEAFF. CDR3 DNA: TGTGCCAGCAGAGGACAGGGGGCGGGTACTGAAGCTTTCTTT.